This T cell receptor (beta chain) originates from a study of cytomegalovirus exposure and HLA in healthy donors. The overall study: According to later analysis, the same platform produced the 110 or so validation and several hundred first-cohort repertoires.

Repertoires were generated with immunoSEQ multiplex PCR, while TCRdb's copy carries only in-frame clones and drops some. The profile shows 150,000 to 200,000 clones, 85% of them singletons. Turning to this clone: Its antigen is still unknown.

Germline CDR1 is MGHRA and CDR2 is YSYEKL. This CDR3 is 16 amino acids long. Trimming stripped 8 bases from V and 0 bases from J, with 17 bases between. Donors were drawn from the approximately 130-subject validation cohort, separate from the approximately 700-subject first cohort. Study-level points and caveats: Reportedly, diagnosis of cytomegalovirus status by the classifier showed high specificity and sensitivity. A later analysis found first-cohort TCR clusters tended to co-occur in the 110 or so validation repertoires.

The gene calls are TRBV4-1 and TRBJ2-1; D might be TRBD2 (7 bases). The sequence was collected from a man in his late teens or twenties in good health and CMV-seropositive. The sample was PBMCs. Here the CDR3 DNA reads TGCGCCAGCCGGTCCTGGGGGGGCAGCTCCTACAATGAGCAGTTCTTC. This gives the protein CASRSWGGSSYNEQFF.